The next 10 T cell receptor beta chains were all read from a single sample in a study of blood T cell repertoires in COVID-19. The assay was immunoSEQ multiplex PCR, and TCRdb's table has in-frame clones only and misses some. This sample carries under 40,000 clones, around 90% of them seen once, and the ten largest clones take roughly 6%. The sequencing sample was made of peripheral blood. All receptors derive from a human donor in a cohort sampled during active COVID-19.

J is TRBJ2-1 and V is TRBV7-9, with TRBD2 identical over 12 bases. V shed 8 bases and J 4 bases; nucleotides not matched to a gene: 9. Germline lookup yields CDR1 SEHNR and CDR2 FQNEAQ (reference sequence). The CDR3 loop spans 16 amino acids. This CDR3 reads CASHLRLAGVYNEQFF. CDR3 coding DNA: TGTGCCAGCCATCTCCGACTAGCGGGAGTTTACAATGAGCAGTTCTTC.

The genes are TRBV9 and TRBJ2-5; TRBD1 is a possible D gene (6 bases). The germline V gene encodes CDR1 SGDLS and CDR2 YYNGEE. The CDR3 consists of 12 residues. Trimming pared 4 bases from V and 7 bases from J, leaving 11 bases between. As DNA, the CDR3 is TGTGCCAGCAGCCCCAGGGGCGGGACCCAGTACTTC. Translating it yields CASSPRGGTQYF.

The chain uses TRBV18 and TRBJ2-7; tentative D call: TRBD2 (6 bases). The CDR3 length is 13 residues. Trimming shortened V by 5 bases and J by 3 bases, and 11 bases separated the two germline ends. Looked up from germline, CDR1 is KGHSH and CDR2 is LQKENI. CDR3 DNA sequence: TGTGCCAGCTCATCGGGGGTCCTCTACGAGCAGTACTTC. It codes for CASSSGVLYEQYF.

This rearrangement joins TRBV20-1 to TRBJ2-7; no clear D gene. The length of the CDR3 is 12 residues. Trimming stripped 3 bases from V and 2 bases from J, with 8 bases between. The germline CDR1 and CDR2 sequences are DFQATT and SNEGSKA (reference sequence). The CDR3 protein is CSASDGAYEQYF. The CDR3 nucleotides are TGCAGTGCTAGTGACGGTGCCTACGAGCAGTACTTC.

The chain employs TRBV12-3 or TRBV12-4 and TRBJ1-1; 10 nucleotides agree with TRBD1. This CDR3 is built from 12 residues. With V trimmed by 11 bases and J by 4 bases, 4 bases remained unmatched. CDR3 bases: TGTGCCTCGACAGGGGGCAGCACTGAAGCTTTCTTT. It codes for CASTGGSTEAFF.

The chain links TRBV12-3 or TRBV12-4 to TRBJ1-6; TRBD1 is a possible D gene (5 bases). The CDR3 is made up of 12 amino acids. The V end lost 0 bases, the J end lost 14 bases, and 8 bases lay between the germline ends. This chain's CDR3 is CASSLAGGALHF. DNA for the CDR3: TGTGCCAGCAGTTTAGCCGGGGGAGCCCTCCACTTT.

In DNA form, the CDR3 reads TGTGCCAGCAGCCCCGCCGGGGGAGGCGCTAACTATGGCTACACCTTC. This codes for CASSPAGGGANYGYTF. The rearrangement links TRBV3-1 (or the pseudogene TRBV3-2) to TRBJ1-2; tentatively, D is TRBD1 (5 bases). CDR3 length equals 16 residues. Germline V CDR1 and CDR2: LGHDT, YNNKEL (reference sequence). Trimming shortened V by 4 bases and J by 0 bases, and 15 bases separated the two germline ends.

This clone was seen only once. V gene TRBV2 combines with J gene TRBJ2-1; D not certain. V was pared by 1 base and J by 0 bases, with 10 bases between. This CDR3 has 16 amino acids. The germline V gene has CDR1 SNHLY and CDR2 FYNNEI. The CDR3 DNA sequence: TGTGCCAGCAGTGAAGACGCCCTGAGCTCCTACAATGAGCAGTTCTTC. Residues: CASSEDALSSYNEQFF.

In the case of this clone: The sample holds other DNA sequences that translate to the same CDR3. The gene calls are TRBV6-4 and TRBJ1-2; possibly TRBD1 for D (5 bases). CDR1 is MRHNA, CDR2 SNTAGT, per germline. V lost 6 bases, J lost 5 bases, and 13 bases lay in between. This CDR3 has 13 amino acids. Written as DNA, the CDR3 is TGTGCCAGCAGGACCCCCGGGGGTTATGGCTACACCTTC. It is translated as CASRTPGGYGYTF.

The J gene is TRBJ1-2, the V gene TRBV10-3, with 7 bases that match TRBD1. Germline V lookup: CDR1 ENHRY, CDR2 SYGVKD. Germline trimming cut 10 bases from V and 1 base from J; bases unmatched to any gene: 6. The CDR3 runs 13 residues. The CDR3 protein is CANARDSNYGYTF. Written as DNA, the CDR3 is TGTGCCAACGCTAGGGACAGTAACTATGGCTACACCTTC.